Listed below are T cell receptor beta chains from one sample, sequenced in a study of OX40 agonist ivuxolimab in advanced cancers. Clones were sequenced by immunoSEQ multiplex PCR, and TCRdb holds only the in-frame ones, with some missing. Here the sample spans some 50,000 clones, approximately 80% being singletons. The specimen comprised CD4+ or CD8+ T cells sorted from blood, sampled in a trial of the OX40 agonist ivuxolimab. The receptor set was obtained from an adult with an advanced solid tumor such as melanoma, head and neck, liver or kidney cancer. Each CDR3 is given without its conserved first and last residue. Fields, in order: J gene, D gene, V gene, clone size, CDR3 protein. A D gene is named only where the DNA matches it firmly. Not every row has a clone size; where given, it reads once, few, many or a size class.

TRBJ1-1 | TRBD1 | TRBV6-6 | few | ASSPRDRGNTEAF
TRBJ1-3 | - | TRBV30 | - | AWSVQVGNTIY
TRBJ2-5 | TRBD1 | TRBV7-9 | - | ASSLEQGAQY
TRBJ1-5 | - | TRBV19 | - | ASTTGGIGNQPQH
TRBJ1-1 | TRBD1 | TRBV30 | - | AWSVLRGQGK
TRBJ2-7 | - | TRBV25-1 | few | ASSDRWRYEQY
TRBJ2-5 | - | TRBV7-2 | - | ASRPTASPEETQY
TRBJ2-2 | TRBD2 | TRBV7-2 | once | ASSLHGGGAPGELF
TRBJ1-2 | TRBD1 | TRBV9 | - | ASSVDRGRYGYT
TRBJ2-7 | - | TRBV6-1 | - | ASSLRGGGTIEQY
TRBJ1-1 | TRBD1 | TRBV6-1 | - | ASSEQGGMRTEAF
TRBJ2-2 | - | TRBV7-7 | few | ASSSGRLINTGELF
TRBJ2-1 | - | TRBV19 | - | ASTSGYNEQF
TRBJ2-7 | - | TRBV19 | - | ASSIGGHYEQY
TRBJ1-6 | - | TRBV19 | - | ASSIPGSYNSPLH
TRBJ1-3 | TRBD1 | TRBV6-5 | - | ASSYQGQLGNTIY
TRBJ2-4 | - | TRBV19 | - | ASSLRGTKNIQY
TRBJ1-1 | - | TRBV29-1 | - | SVVFRVGATEAF
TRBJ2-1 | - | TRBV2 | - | ASSEGDEQF
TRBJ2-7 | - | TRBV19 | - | ASSSPEGRATYEQY
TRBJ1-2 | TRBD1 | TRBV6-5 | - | ASSKDRGHYGYT
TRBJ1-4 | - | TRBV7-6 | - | ASSSDRGGIQDEKLF
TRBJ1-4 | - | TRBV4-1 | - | ASSQDFGFGPPEKLF
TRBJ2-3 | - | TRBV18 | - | ASSPPMADTQY
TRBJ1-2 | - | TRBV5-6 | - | ASSLETAFDYT
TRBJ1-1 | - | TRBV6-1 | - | ASGQLNTEAF
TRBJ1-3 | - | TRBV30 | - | AWQGLGNTIY
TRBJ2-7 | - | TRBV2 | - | ASRESSYEQY
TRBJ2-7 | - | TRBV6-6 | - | ASRGGQDFYEQY
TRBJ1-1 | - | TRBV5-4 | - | ASSAGTLPEAF
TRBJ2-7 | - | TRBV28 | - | ASRRLTQGNYEQY
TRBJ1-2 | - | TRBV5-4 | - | ASSSSGRFREGGYT
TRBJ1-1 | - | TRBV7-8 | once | ASSLALWRANTEAF
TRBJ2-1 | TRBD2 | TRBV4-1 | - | ASSQANLGGGSNEQF
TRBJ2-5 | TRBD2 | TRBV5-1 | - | ASSPQRGGQETQY
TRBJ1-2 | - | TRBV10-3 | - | AITAEQGSGYT
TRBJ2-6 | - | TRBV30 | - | AWSGTSGANVLT
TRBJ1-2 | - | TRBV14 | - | ASSQDISYGYT
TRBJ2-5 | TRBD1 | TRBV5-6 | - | ASSHGTGRETQY
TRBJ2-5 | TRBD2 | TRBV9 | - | ASSGSSGGQETQY
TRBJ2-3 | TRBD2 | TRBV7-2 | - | ASSLSRGVDTQY
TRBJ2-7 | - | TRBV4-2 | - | ASSLGGGEQY
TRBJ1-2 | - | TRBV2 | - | ASRVNPSGGYT
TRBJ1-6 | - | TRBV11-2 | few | ASSLDPGNSPLH
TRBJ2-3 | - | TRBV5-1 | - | ASSFGGDTQY
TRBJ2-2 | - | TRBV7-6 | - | ASSFGVTGELF
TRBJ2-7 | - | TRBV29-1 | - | SVGGGRGTYEQY
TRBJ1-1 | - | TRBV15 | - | ATSRENPNTEAF
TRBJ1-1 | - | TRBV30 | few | AWSPEGLGAF
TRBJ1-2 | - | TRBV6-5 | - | ASSYIRENGYT
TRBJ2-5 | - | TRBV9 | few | ASSVGGDGTQY
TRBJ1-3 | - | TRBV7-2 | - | ASSIIGGPGNTIY
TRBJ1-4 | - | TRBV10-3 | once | AISELGGNQKLF
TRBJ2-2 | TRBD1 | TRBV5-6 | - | ASSFGQGSDTGELF
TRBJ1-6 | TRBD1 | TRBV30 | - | AWSVEGQGRTPLH
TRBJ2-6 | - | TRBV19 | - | ASSIGGLSGANVLT
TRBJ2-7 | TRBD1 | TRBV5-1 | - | ASSLAEGQWSEQY
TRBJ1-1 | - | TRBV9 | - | ASSVDENTEAF
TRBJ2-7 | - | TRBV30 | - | AWSVGSLLREQY
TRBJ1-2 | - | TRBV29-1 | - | SVEGSTGYGYT